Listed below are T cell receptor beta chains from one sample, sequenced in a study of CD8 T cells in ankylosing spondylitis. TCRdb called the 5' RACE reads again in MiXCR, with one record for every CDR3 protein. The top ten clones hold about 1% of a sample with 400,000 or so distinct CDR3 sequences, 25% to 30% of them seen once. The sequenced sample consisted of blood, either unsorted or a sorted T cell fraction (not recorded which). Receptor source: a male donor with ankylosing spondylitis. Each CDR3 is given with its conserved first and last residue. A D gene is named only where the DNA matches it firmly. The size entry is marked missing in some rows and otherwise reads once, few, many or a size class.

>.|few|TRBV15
CATSRDNGNTGELFF
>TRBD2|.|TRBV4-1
CASSQGAAGGKKYF
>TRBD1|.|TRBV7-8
CASSLPRDRAYENEKLFF
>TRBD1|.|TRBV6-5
CASSTSRQGARGELFF
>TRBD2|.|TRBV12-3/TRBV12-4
CASSKSGRGARNEQFF
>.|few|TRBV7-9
CASSRPGKWEAFF
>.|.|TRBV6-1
CASSKDNNQPQHF
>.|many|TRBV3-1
CASSPQVSNQPQHF
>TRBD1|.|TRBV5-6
CASSLGDRDGQPQHF
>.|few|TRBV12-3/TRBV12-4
CASKNLGRADNEQFF
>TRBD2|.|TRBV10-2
CAGKTSGYTGELFF
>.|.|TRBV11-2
CASRPAGAGNTIYF